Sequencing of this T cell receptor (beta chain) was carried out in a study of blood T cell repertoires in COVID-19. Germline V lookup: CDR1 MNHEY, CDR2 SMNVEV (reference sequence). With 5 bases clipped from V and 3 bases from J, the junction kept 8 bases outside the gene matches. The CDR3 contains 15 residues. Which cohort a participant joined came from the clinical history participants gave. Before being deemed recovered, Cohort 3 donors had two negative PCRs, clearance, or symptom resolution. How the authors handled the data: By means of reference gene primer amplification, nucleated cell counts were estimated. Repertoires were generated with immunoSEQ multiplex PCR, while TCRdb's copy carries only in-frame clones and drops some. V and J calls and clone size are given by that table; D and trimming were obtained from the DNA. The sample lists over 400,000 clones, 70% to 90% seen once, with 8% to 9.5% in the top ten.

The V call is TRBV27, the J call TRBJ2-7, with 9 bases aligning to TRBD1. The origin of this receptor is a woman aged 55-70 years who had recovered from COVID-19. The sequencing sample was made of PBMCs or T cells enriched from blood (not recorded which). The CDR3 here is CASSLQGATYYEQYF. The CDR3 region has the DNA TGTGCCAGCAGTCTACAGGGGGCGACTTACTACGAGCAGTACTTC.